These 26 T cell receptor beta chains were sequenced from one sample in a study of cytomegalovirus exposure and HLA in healthy donors. PCR involved 60 Vbeta and 13 Jbeta primers. Sequencing used immunoSEQ multiplex PCR; TCRdb keeps in-frame clones, though not all of them. The sample comprises 100,000 to 150,000 clones, about 74% of which are singletons, and 0.94% rests with the top ten. The sequenced material came from PBMCs. The receptors originated from a woman in her sixties in good health and CMV-seronegative.

This clone was seen only a few times. The genes are TRBV11-2 and TRBJ2-1; 10 bases agree with TRBD2. The CDR3 runs 16 residues. Per the germline V gene, CDR1 is SGHAT and CDR2 is FQNNGV. Unmatched junction bases numbered 10, after V lost 0 bases and J lost 11 bases. CDR3 sequence (DNA): TGTGCCAGCAGCTTAGATCGGCTAGCGGGAGCAGTTCAGCAGTTCTTC. Translation: CASSLDRLAGAVQQFF. The entire variable domain, with the rest obtained from reference TRBV11-2 and TRBJ2-1, is as follows: EAGVAQSPRYKIIEKRQSVAFWCNPISGHATLYWYQQILGQGPKLLIQFQNNGVVDDSQLPKDRFSAERLKGVDSTLKIQPAKLEDSAVYLCASSLDRLAGAVQQFFGPGTRLTVL.

V and J are TRBV28 and TRBJ1-2; 7 bases align to TRBD1. The CDR3 extends over 16 amino acids. The germline V gene has CDR1 MDHEN and CDR2 SYDVKM. After removal of 8 bases from V and 2 bases from J, the junction contained 14 bases not matched to a gene. For the CDR3, the DNA is TGTGCCAGCGGAAGCCACGAATCACAGGGGAACTATGGCTACACCTTC. Residues: CASGSHESQGNYGYTF.

This clone was seen a handful of times. The gene calls are TRBV5-5 and TRBJ1-1; tentatively, D is TRBD1 (6 bases). Germline V gives CDR1 SGHKS, CDR2 YYEKEE (reference sequence). The CDR3 loop spans 15 amino acids. Trimming removed 2 bases at V and 2 bases at J, with 13 bases between. CDR3 nucleotide sequence: TGTGCCAGCAGCTTCGACCTACAGGGAAACACTGAAGCTTTCTTT. Its translation: CASSFDLQGNTEAFF.

CDR3 in DNA: TGCGCCAGCAGCGGGGGACAGGGCGCCTACGAGCAGTACTTC. Translated, it gives CASSGGQGAYEQYF. The chain is built from TRBV5-1 and TRBJ2-7, with 9 bases matching TRBD1. V shed 4 bases, J shed 2 bases, and the junction held 4 bases outside the gene matches. CDR3 length: 14 amino acids. Per germline, CDR1 SGHRS and CDR2 YFSETQ.

V is TRBV20-1 and J is TRBJ2-5; D remains unclear. The DNA end favors TRBJ2-7, so the J call may be wrong. The CDR3 loop spans 11 amino acids. Per germline, CDR1 DFQATT and CDR2 SNEGSKA (reference sequence). The CDR3 bases are TGCAGTGCCGGAGCTACTTACGAGCAGTACTTC. Translation: CSAGATYEQYF.

Details on this clone: Other DNA sequences in this specimen translate into the identical CDR3. The gene calls are TRBV19 and TRBJ1-4; weak D call: TRBD1 (5 bases). The CDR3 runs to 15 residues. V was clipped by 5 bases and J by 3 bases, with 13 bases between them. The germline V gene has CDR1 LNHDA and CDR2 SQIVND (reference sequence). The CDR3 DNA is TGTGCCAGTAGTCCGGCGGGGGGACCTAATGAAAAACTGTTTTTT. Protein sequence: CASSPAGGPNEKLFF.

This chain links TRBV14 with TRBJ1-4, with D possibly being TRBD1 (5 bases). Deletions cut 1 base from V and 7 bases from J, with 13 bases between. CDR3 size: 15 residues. CDR1 SGHDN and CDR2 FVKESK come from the germline V gene. In DNA, the CDR3 is TGTGCCAGCAGCCAAGGTACAGGAGCAGGTGAAAAACTGTTTTTT. Its translation: CASSQGTGAGEKLFF.

The genes are TRBV28 and TRBJ2-1; D remains ambiguous. This CDR3 has 15 amino acids. V was cut by 3 bases and J by 7 bases, with 16 bases left in between. CDR1 and CDR2 (germline): MDHEN, SYDVKM. The CDR3 DNA is TGTGCCAGCAGTTTGGCCAGTTTTTCCGTTAATGAGCAGTTCTTC. Translating gives CASSLASFSVNEQFF.

The chain combines TRBV6-6 with TRBJ2-2; TRBD2 agrees at 13 bases. CDR3 size: 16 residues. Trimming took 4 bases from V and 4 from J; bases not matched to a gene: 3. Germline V gene data show CDR1 as MNHNY and CDR2 as SVGAGI (reference sequence). CDR3 bases: TGTGCCAGCAGTTCGACTAGCGGGGGGTCCACCGGGGAGCTGTTTTTT. It encodes CASSSTSGGSTGELFF.

The rearrangement uses TRBV10-2 and TRBJ2-5; 7 nucleotides match TRBD1. The J call is uncertain, as TRBJ2-7 better fits the DNA end. Looked up from germline, CDR1 is WSHSY and CDR2 is SAAADI. This CDR3 spans 16 amino acids. The CDR3 coding sequence is TGCGCCAGCAGTGAGTCGAGGGGGACAGTGACCTACGAGCAGTACTTC. Residues: CASSESRGTVTYEQYF.

This chain joins TRBV9 and TRBJ1-5; D is undetermined. The CDR3 totals 14 residues. V lost 0 bases and J lost 0, with 4 bases in between. Germline V lookup: CDR1 SGDLS, CDR2 YYNGEE. This CDR3 is CASSVALSNQPQHF. CDR3 DNA sequence: TGTGCCAGCAGCGTAGCTCTTAGCAATCAGCCCCAGCATTTT.

V usage is TRBV28 and J usage is TRBJ2-5; TRBD1 might be the D (5 bases). This CDR3 region has 13 residues. Between the trimmed V and J ends, which lost 8 bases and 5 bases, there was a span of 15 bases. Germline assignment: CDR1 MDHEN and CDR2 SYDVKM. CDR3 loop: CASCDSAQETQYF. The CDR3 bases are TGTGCCAGCTGCGACAGCGCCCAGGAGACCCAGTACTTC.

The chain recombines TRBV28 with TRBJ2-7; 12 bases are a match to TRBD2. CDR1 is MDHEN and CDR2 is SYDVKM in the germline V gene. The ends lost 4 bases at V and 6 bases at J; junction bases unmatched: 16. CDR3 length: 18 residues. The CDR3 bases are TGTGCCAGCAGTTACTCCCCCCGGGCTAGCGGGAGGGCCCCCGAGCAGTACTTC. This codes for CASSYSPRASGRAPEQYF. Using reference TRBV28 and TRBJ2-7 for the parts outside the CDR3, the full variable domain is DVKVTQSSRYLVKRTGEKVFLECVQDMDHENMFWYRQDPGLGLRLIYFSYDVKMKEKGDIPEGYSVSREKKERFSLILESASTNQTSMYLCASSYSPRASGRAPEQYFGPGTRLTVT.

This clone came up once. The chain combines TRBV7-9 with TRBJ2-3; 13 bases map to TRBD2. The germline CDR1 and CDR2 sequences are SEHNR and FQNEAQ (reference sequence). The V and J ends lost 3 bases and 1 base, in that order; junction bases with no gene match: 1. The length of the CDR3 is 16 residues. CDR3 sequence (DNA): TGTGCCAGCAGCTTCGGACTAGCGGGGGGCACAGATACGCAGTATTTT. This encodes CASSFGLAGGTDTQYF.

V and J are TRBV28 and TRBJ1-2; D is possibly TRBD1 (6 bases). CDR3 length: 17 amino acids. Looked up from germline, CDR1 is MDHEN and CDR2 is SYDVKM. V lost 6 bases, J lost 8 bases, and 28 bases lay in between. In nucleotides, the CDR3 is TGTGCCAGCAGAACCATTCAAGGGGTTCCCGGGGGGCGGGGCTACACCTTC. Amino acids: CASRTIQGVPGGRGYTF.

The chain carries TRBV30 and TRBJ2-1; 14 bases fit TRBD2. V shed 3 bases and J 9 bases; nucleotides not matched to a gene: 4. The germline V gene encodes CDR1 GTSNPN and CDR2 SVGIG (reference sequence). There are 14 residues in the CDR3. The CDR3 here is CAWRGTSGSSEQFF. CDR3 bases: TGTGCCTGGAGGGGGACTAGCGGGAGTAGTGAGCAGTTCTTC.

CDR3 loop: CASSQEGNNQPQHF. The DNA of the CDR3 is TGCGCCAGCAGCCAGGAGGGCAACAATCAGCCCCAGCATTTT. The V call is TRBV4-1, the J call TRBJ1-5; D remains ambiguous. The CDR3 runs 14 residues. V lost 3 bases, J lost 3 bases, and 9 bases lay in between. Per germline, CDR1 MGHRA and CDR2 YSYEKL.

The chain recombines TRBV7-9 with TRBJ2-2, with 8 nucleotides matching TRBD1. CDR1 is SEHNR and CDR2 is FQNEAQ in the germline V gene (reference sequence). This CDR3 region has 15 residues. V lost 6 bases, J lost 3 bases, and 6 bases stayed unmatched. This CDR3 reads CASSRDRPHTGELFF. The CDR3, as DNA: TGTGCCAGCAGTCGGGACAGGCCGCACACCGGGGAGCTGTTTTTT.

The chain joins TRBV2 to TRBJ1-1, with TRBD1 as a possible D gene (6 bases). CDR3 size: 14 residues. V lost 5 bases and J 1 base, leaving 11 bases between the germline ends. Per the germline V gene, CDR1 is SNHLY and CDR2 is FYNNEI. The CDR3: CASSMTGRNTEAFF. The CDR3 nucleotides are TGTGCCAGCAGTATGACAGGAAGGAACACTGAAGCTTTCTTT.

V usage is TRBV5-5 and J usage is TRBJ2-7; weak D call: TRBD2 (6 bases). Germline V gene data show CDR1 as SGHKS and CDR2 as YYEKEE (reference sequence). The CDR3 loop spans 12 amino acids. Trimming left V 2 bases short and J 4 bases short, with 7 bases between. CDR3 amino acids: CASSFGGYEQYF. CDR3 sequence (DNA): TGTGCCAGCAGCTTCGGGGGATACGAGCAGTACTTC.

This clone was observed a few times. Mismatch with germline at one junction end may stem from a read error. The gene calls are TRBV7-7 and TRBJ2-5; TRBD2 agrees at 11 bases. The CDR3 totals 15 residues. In germline, CDR1 is SSHAT, CDR2 FNYEAQ (reference sequence). CDR3 nucleotide sequence: TGTGCTAGCAGCGCGGCAATGGGGACTAGCGGGACCCAGTACTTC. The encoded protein is CASSAAMGTSGTQYF.

The DNA of the CDR3 is TGTGCCAGCATCCGCTTAGGAGGTTCTTATGGCTACACCTTC. Its protein product is CASIRLGGSYGYTF. The chain combines TRBV7-9 with TRBJ1-2, with unresolved D. The V and J ends lost 7 bases and 5 bases respectively, with 17 bases between them. CDR1 and CDR2 (germline): SEHNR, FQNEAQ (reference sequence). The CDR3 spans 14 residues.

The chain recombines TRBV7-3 with TRBJ1-1; D remains unclear. Deletions cut 5 bases from V and 1 base from J, with 11 bases between. CDR1 is SGHTA, CDR2 FQGTGA, per germline. CDR3 length: 14 residues. CDR3 DNA sequence: TGTGCCAGCAGCCTTGTACGGGGGAACACTGAAGCTTTCTTT. It translates to CASSLVRGNTEAFF.

This clone has just a few counts. The rearrangement joins TRBV15 to TRBJ2-3; D is possibly TRBD1 (5 bases). From germline, CDR1 is LNHNV and CDR2 YYDKDF (reference sequence). The germline V and J ends were trimmed by 0 bases and 1 base, with 11 bases remaining between them. The CDR3 covers 16 residues. The CDR3 DNA reads TGTGCCACCAGCAGAGACGGCACAGGACGCACAGATACGCAGTATTTT. Protein: CATSRDGTGRTDTQYF.

The chain carries TRBV20-1 and TRBJ2-7, with D perhaps matching TRBD2 (5 bases). Per germline, CDR1 DFQATT and CDR2 SNEGSKA (reference sequence). The CDR3 consists of 11 residues. Trimming stripped 3 bases from V and 3 bases from J, with 6 bases between. Written as DNA, the CDR3 is TGCAGTGCTAGGGAGGACTACGAGCAGTACTTC. It encodes CSAREDYEQYF.

This clone was seen a single time. This chain joins TRBV18 and TRBJ2-4; D not certain. The CDR3 loop spans 16 amino acids. The germline V and J ends were trimmed by 6 bases and 2 bases, with 17 bases remaining between them. Germline loops: CDR1 KGHSH, CDR2 LQKENI. CDR3 region: CASSPPGGITKNIQYF. The CDR3 coding sequence is TGTGCCAGCTCCCCGCCGGGTGGAATAACCAAAAACATTCAGTACTTC.